What follows are 18 T cell receptor beta chains derived from one specimen sequenced in a study of T-cell reconstitution after alpha-beta-depleted transplantation in children (dated by TCRdb to the mid-2010s). The library relied on PCR. The sequencer was an Illumina HiSeq 2500. Molecular barcoding was employed in the preparation of TCR libraries, with unique molecular identifiers being used to normalize TCRbeta repertoire quantification. TCRdb trimmed public reads at Q25 via fastp, called clones via MiXCR and kept in-frame beta chains. For every CDR3 protein sequence, its rows merge into one entry that carries the most common genes and DNA. This sample comprises roughly 500,000 distinct CDR3 sequences, roughly 10% of them detected only once. Together, the top ten hold around 2% of the sample. The sample's treatment or condition label, in plain terms: allogeneic hematopoietic cell transplantation with graft depleted of TCRalphabeta T cells and CD19 B cells.

The source material was PBMCs, sampled before TCRalphabeta/CD19-depleted stem cell transplant. These receptors were taken from a child aged 2 to 10 with inherited bone marrow failure, due to receive a stem cell transplant.

This clonotype was seen at least ten times. The rearrangement uses TRBV20-1 and TRBJ2-1; TRBD2 matches 13 bases. Per germline, CDR1 DFQATT and CDR2 SNEGSKA (reference sequence). The CDR3 is made up of 18 amino acids. The trim removed 3 bases at V and 0 bases at J, leaving 8 bases unmatched. The CDR3 region has the DNA TGCAGTGCTAGTCGACTAGCGGGAGGCCCGAGCTCCTACAATGAGCAGTTCTTC. This translates into CSASRLAGGPSSYNEQFF.

The CDR3 reads CASSPGRGPNEQYF. The CDR3 DNA follows: TGCGCCAGCAGTCCAGGGAGGGGGCCGAACGAGCAGTACTTC. J is TRBJ2-7 and V is TRBV23-1, with D perhaps TRBD1 or TRBD2 (7 bases each). TRBV23-1 is an ORF, and what it does is uncertain. Trimming stripped 4 bases from V and 5 bases from J, with 15 bases between. The CDR3 is 14 residues long.

This clonotype has at least ten counts. An end of the junction does not agree with germline; a read error may underlie this. The chain uses TRBV12-3 or TRBV12-4 and TRBJ2-2, with D perhaps matching TRBD2 (5 bases). The CDR3 totals 12 residues. The CDR3 DNA is TGTGCTAGCAGCGCCGGGGCCGGGGAGCTGTTTTTT. Amino acids: CASSAGAGELFF.

This clonotype was counted ten times or more. This chain joins TRBV29-1 and TRBJ2-2; 12 bases fit TRBD1. Trimming took 7 bases from V and 4 from J; bases not matched to a gene: 4. The CDR3 covers 14 residues. Germline CDR1 is SQVTM and CDR2 is ANQGSEA. CDR3 in amino acids: CSARDRGLTGELFF. DNA of the CDR3: TGCAGCGCGCGGGACAGGGGGCTCACCGGGGAGCTGTTTTTT.

This clonotype was picked up many times. The chain couples TRBV20-1 to TRBJ1-5; the D gene is possibly TRBD1 (6 bases). Germline-derived CDR1 and CDR2 are DFQATT and SNEGSKA (reference sequence). The CDR3 totals 14 residues. Trimming shortened V by 6 bases and J by 0 bases, and 12 bases separated the two germline ends. The CDR3 region is CSALDRHSNQPQHF. The CDR3 nucleotides read TGCAGTGCGCTGGACAGACATAGCAATCAGCCCCAGCATTTT.

This clonotype has at least ten counts. The chain joins TRBV6-2 or TRBV6-3 to TRBJ1-1; D remains unclear. The CDR3 is made up of 11 amino acids. Trimming took 4 bases from V and 8 from J, leaving 8 bases between them. Looked up from germline, CDR1 is MNHEY and CDR2 is SVGEGT. DNA of the CDR3: TGTGCCAGCAGTTGGTGGCTGGAAGCTTTCTTT. Its translation: CASSWWLEAFF.

DNA of the CDR3: TGTGCCAGCAGCCCACTAGGTCCCTACGAGCAGTACTTC. Translated, it gives CASSPLGPYEQYF. The chain carries TRBV28 and TRBJ2-7; D may be TRBD2 (5 bases). Germline V gives CDR1 MDHEN, CDR2 SYDVKM. Trimming pared 6 bases from V and 2 bases from J, leaving 11 bases between. The CDR3 length is 13 residues.

This clonotype was detected many times. The V call is TRBV28, the J call TRBJ1-5; unclear D gene. Looked up from germline, CDR1 is MDHEN and CDR2 is SYDVKM. V lost 7 bases, J lost 6 bases, and 19 bases lay in between. The CDR3 length is 15 residues. In DNA, the CDR3 is TGTGCCAGCACAAGCGAGGTAATCTGGGGTCAGCCCCAGCATTTT. It translates to CASTSEVIWGQPQHF.

In this sample, this clonotype turned up many times. The chain recombines TRBV24-1 with TRBJ2-1; D not certain. The germline gives CDR1 KGHDR, CDR2 SFDVKD. Between the trimmed V and J ends, which lost 1 base and 0 bases, there was a span of 9 bases. There are 16 residues in the CDR3. The CDR3 nucleotides read TGTGCCACCAGTGATTTCAAGAGGAGCTCCTACAATGAGCAGTTCTTC. Its translation: CATSDFKRSSYNEQFF.

V gene TRBV7-2 combines with J gene TRBJ1-3; 8 nucleotides agree with TRBD1. Germline loops: CDR1 SGHTA, CDR2 FQGNSA. The CDR3 runs 15 residues. Trimming at V came to 4 bases and at J to 3 bases, leaving 5 bases not matched to a gene. CDR3 coding DNA: TGTGCCAGCAGCTGGGACAGGCTATATGGAAACACCATATATTTT. This codes for CASSWDRLYGNTIYF.

The table lists this clonotype with many counts. The V and J genes are TRBV12-3 or TRBV12-4 and TRBJ2-7, with 12 bases matching TRBD2. Losses at the gene ends were 2 bases for V and 5 bases for J; bases not matched to a gene: 1. This CDR3 region has 14 residues. The CDR3 bases are TGTGCCAGCAGTTTACTAGCGGGAGGGGACGAGCAGTACTTC. As protein: CASSLLAGGDEQYF.

This clonotype was observed a handful of times. The chain joins TRBV28 to TRBJ2-1, with D perhaps being TRBD1 or TRBD2 (5 bases each). CDR1 and CDR2 (germline): MDHEN, SYDVKM. V was shortened by 4 bases and J by 3 bases, with 16 bases between the two germline ends. The CDR3 runs to 16 residues. In DNA, the CDR3 is TGTGCCAGCAGTTCTCTCGGGACGGGCAACTACAATGAGCAGTTCTTC. This encodes CASSSLGTGNYNEQFF.

This clonotype appeared many times. V gene TRBV20-1 combines with J gene TRBJ2-1, with unresolved D. CDR1 and CDR2 from the germline V gene are DFQATT and SNEGSKA (reference sequence). The V and J ends lost 1 base and 6 bases respectively, with 7 bases between them. The CDR3 extends over 12 amino acids. CDR3 loop: CSARGGINEQFF. The CDR3 nucleotides read TGCAGTGCTAGAGGGGGAATCAATGAGCAGTTCTTC.

At least ten counts were recorded for this clonotype. The gene calls are TRBV5-6 and TRBJ1-2; the D gene is possibly TRBD1 (6 bases). The length of the CDR3 is 14 residues. With 5 bases removed from V and 3 bases from J, the gap between germline ends came to 14 bases. Germline CDR1 reads SGHDT; CDR2 reads YYEEEE. The CDR3 sequence is CASSFRGVDYGYTF. DNA for the CDR3: TGTGCCAGCAGTTTCAGGGGAGTTGACTATGGCTACACCTTC. The variable domain in full, with the rest retrieved from reference TRBV5-6 and TRBJ1-2, is DAGVTQSPTHLIKTRGQQVTLRCSPKSGHDTVSWYQQALGQGPQFIFQYYEEEERQRGNFPDRFSGHQFPNYSSELNVNALLLGDSALYLCASSFRGVDYGYTFGSGTRLTVV.

The chain uses TRBV28 and TRBJ1-2; D ambiguous. Germline V gene lookup returns CDR1 MDHEN and CDR2 SYDVKM. The germline V and J ends were trimmed by 5 bases and 4 bases, with 11 bases remaining between them. The CDR3 has 13 residues. The CDR3: CASSAPPSYGYTF. CDR3 nucleotides: TGTGCCAGCAGTGCACCCCCTAGCTATGGCTACACCTTC.

This clonotype was seen ten or more times. The chain recombines TRBV6-1 with TRBJ2-7, with no clear D. Trimming removed 3 bases at V and 3 bases at J, with 9 bases between. The CDR3 is made up of 13 amino acids. Germline V gene sequence: CDR1 MNHNS, CDR2 SASEGT. The CDR3 nucleotides are TGTGCCAGCAGTGACTATCGAGACTACGAGCAGTACTTC. Its protein is CASSDYRDYEQYF.

The rearrangement uses TRBV29-1 and TRBJ1-4; 7 bases are shared with TRBD1. This CDR3 is built from 13 residues. Germline V gene data show CDR1 as SQVTM and CDR2 as ANQGSEA. V was pared by 7 bases and J by 4 bases, with 6 bases of the junction left unmatched. CDR3 sequence reads: CSGRRDSNEKLFF. The DNA for the CDR3 is TGCAGCGGCAGACGGGACAGTAATGAAAAACTGTTTTTT. The whole variable domain, filled in from reference TRBV29-1 and TRBJ1-4, reads SAVISQKPSRDICQRGTSLTIQCQVDSQVTMMFWYRQQPGQSLTLIATANQGSEATYESGFVIDKFPISRPNLTFSTLTVSNMSPEDSSIYLCSGRRDSNEKLFFGSGTQLSVL.

This clonotype has just a few counts. This chain uses TRBV27 with TRBJ2-5, with D tentatively TRBD2 (5 bases). The germline V gene has CDR1 MNHEY and CDR2 SMNVEV (reference sequence). V was clipped by 8 bases and J by 2 bases, with 6 bases between them. CDR3 length equals 11 residues. CDR3 region: CASGLQETQYF. The CDR3 DNA is TGTGCCAGCGGACTGCAAGAGACCCAGTACTTC.